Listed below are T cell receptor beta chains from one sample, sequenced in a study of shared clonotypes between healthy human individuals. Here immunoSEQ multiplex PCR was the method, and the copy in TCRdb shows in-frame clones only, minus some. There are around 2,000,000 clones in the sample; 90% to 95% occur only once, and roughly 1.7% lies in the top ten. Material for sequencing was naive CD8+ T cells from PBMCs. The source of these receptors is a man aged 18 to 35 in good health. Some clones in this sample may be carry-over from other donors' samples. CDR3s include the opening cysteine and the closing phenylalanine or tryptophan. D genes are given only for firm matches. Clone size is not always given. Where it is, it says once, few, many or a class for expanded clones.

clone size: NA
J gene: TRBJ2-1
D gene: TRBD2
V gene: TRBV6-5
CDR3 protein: CASSFGLAGRDEQFF
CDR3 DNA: TGTGCCAGCAGTTTTGGACTAGCGGGTCGCGATGAGCAGTTCTTC

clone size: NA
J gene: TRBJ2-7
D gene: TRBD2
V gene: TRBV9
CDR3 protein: CASSGGTSGYEQYF
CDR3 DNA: TGTGCCAGCAGCGGGGGGACTAGCGGCTACGAGCAGTACTTC

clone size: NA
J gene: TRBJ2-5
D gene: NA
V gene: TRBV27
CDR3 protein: CASRGSRGETQYF
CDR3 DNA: TGTGCCAGCAGGGGGTCTAGGGGTGAGACCCAGTACTTC

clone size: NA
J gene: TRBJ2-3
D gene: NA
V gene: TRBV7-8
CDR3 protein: CASSLGLSKDTQYF
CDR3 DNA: TGTGCCAGCAGCTTGGGGCTATCAAAGGATACGCAGTATTTT

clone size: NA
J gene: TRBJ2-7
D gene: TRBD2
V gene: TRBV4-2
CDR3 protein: CASSQEASGNYEQYF
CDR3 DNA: TGTGCCAGCAGCCAAGAGGCTAGCGGGAACTACGAGCAGTACTTC

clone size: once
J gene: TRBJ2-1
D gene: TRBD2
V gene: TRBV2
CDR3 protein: CASKQGPSGNFYNEQFF
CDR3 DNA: TGTGCCAGCAAGCAAGGGCCTAGCGGGAACTTTTACAATGAGCAGTTCTTC

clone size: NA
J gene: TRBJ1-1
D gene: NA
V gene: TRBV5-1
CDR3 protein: CASSLFGSENTEAFF
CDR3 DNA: TGCGCCAGCAGCTTGTTCGGCTCTGAGAACACTGAAGCTTTCTTT

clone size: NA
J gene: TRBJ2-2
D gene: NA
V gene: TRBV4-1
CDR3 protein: CASSQETGTFGTGELFF
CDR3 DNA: TGCGCCAGCAGCCAAGAAACAGGAACCTTCGGTACCGGGGAGCTGTTTTTT

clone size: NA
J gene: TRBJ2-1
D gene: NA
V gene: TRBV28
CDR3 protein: CASSLLQVENEQFF
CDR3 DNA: TGTGCCAGCAGTTTGTTACAGGTAGAAAATGAGCAGTTCTTC

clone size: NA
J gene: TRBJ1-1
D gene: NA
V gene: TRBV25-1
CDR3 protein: CASTNFWGTEAFF
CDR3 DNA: TGTGCCAGCACTAACTTCTGGGGCACTGAAGCTTTCTTT

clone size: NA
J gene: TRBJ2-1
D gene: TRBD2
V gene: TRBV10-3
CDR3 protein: CAISEISGRGHNEQFF
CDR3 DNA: TGTGCCATCAGTGAGATAAGCGGGAGGGGTCACAATGAGCAGTTCTTC

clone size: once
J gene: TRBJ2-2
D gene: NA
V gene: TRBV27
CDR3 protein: CASSLSVGTGELFF
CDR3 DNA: TGTGCCAGCAGTTTATCCGTCGGCACCGGGGAGCTGTTTTTT

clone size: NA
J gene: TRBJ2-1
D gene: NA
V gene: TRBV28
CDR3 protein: CASSWGALNEQFF
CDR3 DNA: TGTGCCAGCAGTTGGGGAGCTCTCAATGAGCAGTTCTTC

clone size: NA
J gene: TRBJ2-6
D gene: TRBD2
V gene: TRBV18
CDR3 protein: CASSPRGDLSSGANVLTF
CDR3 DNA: TGTGCCAGCTCACCCCGGGGGGATCTCAGCTCTGGGGCCAACGTCCTGACTTTC

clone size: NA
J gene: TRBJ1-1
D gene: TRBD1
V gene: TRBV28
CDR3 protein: CASSPHRGPAEAFF
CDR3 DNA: TGTGCCAGCAGTCCTCACAGGGGCCCAGCTGAAGCTTTCTTT

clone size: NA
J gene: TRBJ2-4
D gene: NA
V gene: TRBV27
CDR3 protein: CASSLIGAAKNIQYF
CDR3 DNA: TGTGCCAGCAGTTTAATTGGGGCGGCCAAAAACATTCAGTACTTC

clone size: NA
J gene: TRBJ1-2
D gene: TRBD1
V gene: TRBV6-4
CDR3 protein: CASRAWGKEDRGPNTF
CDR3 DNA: TGTGCCAGCAGGGCCTGGGGAAAAGAGGACAGGGGGCCTAACACCTTC

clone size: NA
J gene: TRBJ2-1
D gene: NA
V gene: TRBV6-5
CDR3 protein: CASSYTNIGEQFF
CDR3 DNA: TGTGCCAGCAGTTACACCAACATTGGTGAGCAGTTCTTC

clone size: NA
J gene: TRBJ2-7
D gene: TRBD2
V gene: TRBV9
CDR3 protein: CASSAGTSGIWGYEQYF
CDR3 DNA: TGTGCCAGCAGCGCCGGGACTAGCGGGATATGGGGCTACGAGCAGTACTTC

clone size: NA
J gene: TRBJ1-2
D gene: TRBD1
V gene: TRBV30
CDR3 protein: CAWSVPGQGELGGYTF
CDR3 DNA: TGTGCCTGGAGTGTACCGGGACAGGGGGAATTAGGTGGCTACACCTTC

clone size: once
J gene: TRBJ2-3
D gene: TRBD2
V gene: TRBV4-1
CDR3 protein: CASSQDTGGTDTQYF
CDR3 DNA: TGCGCCAGCAGCCAAGACACGGGAGGAACAGATACGCAGTATTTT

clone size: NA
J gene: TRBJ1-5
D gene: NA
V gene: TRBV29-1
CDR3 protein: CSLEDQGNGNQPQHF
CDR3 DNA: TGCAGCCTAGAGGATCAGGGGAACGGCAATCAGCCCCAGCATTTT

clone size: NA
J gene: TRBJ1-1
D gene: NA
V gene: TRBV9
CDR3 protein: CASSVGGGAEAFF
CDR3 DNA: TGTGCCAGCAGCGTAGGTGGGGGGGCTGAAGCTTTCTTT

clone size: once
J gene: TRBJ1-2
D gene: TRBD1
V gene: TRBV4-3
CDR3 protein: CASSQDRTGSIAGYTF
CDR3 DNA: TGCGCCAGCAGCCAAGATAGGACAGGGAGTATCGCTGGCTACACCTTC

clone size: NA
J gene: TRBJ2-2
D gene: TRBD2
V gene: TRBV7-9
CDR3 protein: CASSSGLAGYYTGELFF
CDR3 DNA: TGTGCCAGCAGCTCAGGACTAGCGGGATATTACACCGGGGAGCTGTTTTTT

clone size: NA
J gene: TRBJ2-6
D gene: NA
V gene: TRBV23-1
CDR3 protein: CASSPPAGANVLTF
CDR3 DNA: TGCGCCAGCAGTCCCCCGGCTGGGGCCAACGTCCTGACTTTC

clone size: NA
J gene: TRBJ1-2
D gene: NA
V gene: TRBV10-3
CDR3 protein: CAISSTRNEGYTF
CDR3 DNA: TGTGCCATCAGTTCCACTAGGAATGAGGGCTACACCTTC

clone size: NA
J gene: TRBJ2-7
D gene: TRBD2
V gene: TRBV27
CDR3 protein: CASTSGVSYEQYF
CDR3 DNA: TGTGCCAGTACTAGCGGGGTCTCCTACGAGCAGTACTTC

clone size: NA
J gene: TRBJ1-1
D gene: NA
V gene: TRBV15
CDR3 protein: CATSTMDGYEAFF
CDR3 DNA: TGTGCCACCAGCACAATGGACGGTTATGAAGCTTTCTTT

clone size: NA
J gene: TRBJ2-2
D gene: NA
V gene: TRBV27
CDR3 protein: CASSRRSGSTGELFF
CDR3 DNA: TGTGCCAGCAGTCGGAGAAGCGGGTCTACCGGGGAGCTGTTTTTT

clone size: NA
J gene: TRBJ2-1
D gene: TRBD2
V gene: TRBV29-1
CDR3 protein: CSASPASGSYEQFF
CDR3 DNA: TGCAGCGCCTCGCCGGCTAGCGGGAGCTATGAGCAGTTCTTC

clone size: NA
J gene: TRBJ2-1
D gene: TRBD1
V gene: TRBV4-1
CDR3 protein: CASSQDQPGQGNNEQFF
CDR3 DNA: TGCGCCAGCAGCCAAGATCAGCCGGGACAGGGGAACAATGAGCAGTTCTTC

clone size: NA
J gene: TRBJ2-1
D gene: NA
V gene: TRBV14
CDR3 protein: CASREGYEQFF
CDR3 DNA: TGTGCCAGCAGGGAGGGGTATGAGCAGTTCTTC

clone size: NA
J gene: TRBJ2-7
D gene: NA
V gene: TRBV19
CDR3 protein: CASSPFAGYEQYF
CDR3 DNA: TGTGCCAGTAGTCCCTTCGCCGGGTACGAGCAGTACTTC

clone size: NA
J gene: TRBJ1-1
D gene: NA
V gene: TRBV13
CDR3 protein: CASTTMNTEAFF
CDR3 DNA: TGTGCCAGCACAACCATGAACACTGAAGCTTTCTTT

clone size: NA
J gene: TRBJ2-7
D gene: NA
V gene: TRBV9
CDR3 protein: CASSVGPTYEQYF
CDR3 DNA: TGTGCCAGCAGCGTAGGTCCGACCTACGAGCAGTACTTC

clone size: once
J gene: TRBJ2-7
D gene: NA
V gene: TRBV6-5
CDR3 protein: CASSYSPDGGLVEQYF
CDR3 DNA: TGTGCCAGCAGTTACTCGCCGGATGGGGGGCTTGTCGAGCAGTACTTC

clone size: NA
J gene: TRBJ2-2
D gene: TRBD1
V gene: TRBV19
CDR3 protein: CASSTRDRHTTGELFF
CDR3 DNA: TGTGCCAGTAGTACCCGGGACAGGCACACCACCGGGGAGCTGTTTTTT

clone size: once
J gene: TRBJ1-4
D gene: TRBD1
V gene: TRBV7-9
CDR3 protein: CASSVRPGQPTNEKLFF
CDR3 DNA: TGTGCCAGCAGTGTGAGACCGGGACAGCCAACTAATGAAAAACTGTTTTTT

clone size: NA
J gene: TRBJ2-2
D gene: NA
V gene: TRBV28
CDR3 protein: CASGPRMGFAGELFF
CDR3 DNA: TGTGCCAGCGGACCCCGGATGGGGTTTGCCGGGGAGCTGTTTTTT

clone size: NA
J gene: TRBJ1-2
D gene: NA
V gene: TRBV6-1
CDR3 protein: CASSGYRRMLGYGYTF
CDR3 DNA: TGTGCCAGCAGTGGATACCGACGTATGCTAGGCTATGGCTACACCTTC